Below are 23 T cell receptor beta chains sequenced from a single sample in a study of T cells after yellow fever vaccination. TCRdb used MiXCR to reprocess the 5' RACE reads, holding one entry per CDR3 protein. The repertoire holds under 50,000 distinct CDR3 sequences, with more than 6% as singletons. The sequences come from PBMCs, either bulk or a sorted T-cell subset (CD4+, CD8+, memory, or dextramer-sorted; not recorded which), collected 45 days after the yellow fever booster vaccination. These receptors came from a young man who received the YFV17D yellow fever vaccine.

This chain connects TRBV6-1 to TRBJ2-1; 12 bases line up with TRBD2. CDR3 size: 14 residues. The germline V gene encodes CDR1 MNHNS and CDR2 SASEGT. V was clipped by 10 bases and J by 8 bases; unmatched bases: 9. The CDR3 loop reads CATQKRLAGDEQFF. The DNA of the CDR3 is TGTGCCACCCAAAAGAGACTAGCGGGAGATGAGCAGTTCTTC.

This chain connects TRBV19 to TRBJ2-1; perhaps TRBD2 as D (6 bases). The germline V and J ends were trimmed by 3 bases and 0 bases, with 15 bases remaining between them. There are 17 residues in the CDR3. CDR1 LNHDA and CDR2 SQIVND come from the germline V gene (reference sequence). The CDR3 spells CASSIRAGKSSYNEQFF. CDR3 DNA: TGTGCCAGTAGTATTCGGGCGGGAAAGAGCTCCTACAATGAGCAGTTCTTC.

On this clonotype: This sequence may be a read error, since a much larger clone differs from it by one base. The rearrangement joins TRBV29-1 to TRBJ1-5; D is perhaps TRBD1 (5 bases). The germline CDR1 and CDR2 sequences are SQVTM and ANQGSEA. The V and J ends lost 5 bases and 6 bases respectively, with 17 bases between them. This CDR3 is 14 amino acids long. DNA of the CDR3: TGCAGCGTTATTCTAGGAGGGGTAGGTCAGCCCCAGCATTTT. It translates to CSVILGGVGQPQHF. Full variable domain (outside the CDR3, taken from reference TRBV29-1 and TRBJ1-5): SAVISQKPSRDICQRGTSLTIQCQVDSQVTMMFWYRQQPGQSLTLIATANQGSEATYESGFVIDKFPISRPNLTFSTLTVSNMSPEDSSIYLCSVILGGVGQPQHFGDGTRLSIL.

The chain combines TRBV6-2 or TRBV6-3 with TRBJ2-2; the D is unclear. The CDR3 is made up of 13 amino acids. Between the trimmed V and J ends, which lost 2 bases and 7 bases, there was a span of 8 bases. Germline CDR1 is MNHEY and CDR2 is SVGEGT. The CDR3: CASSYRYNGELFF. CDR3 coding DNA: TGTGCCAGCAGTTACCGCTACAACGGGGAGCTGTTTTTT.

This clonotype is classed as medium-sized. The chain links TRBV29-1 to TRBJ1-4; D remains unclear. The CDR3 sequence is 14 residues long. Germline V lookup: CDR1 SQVTM, CDR2 ANQGSEA. The V end was cut by 4 bases, the J end by 1 base, with 10 bases between. The CDR3 sequence: CSVGVGLTNEKLFF. In DNA form, the CDR3 reads TGCAGCGTTGGCGTGGGCCTAACTAATGAAAAACTGTTTTTT.

This clonotype has ten or more counts. The chain joins TRBV7-9 to TRBJ2-7; D unclear. Between the trimmed V and J ends, which lost 1 base and 4 bases, there was a span of 11 bases. The CDR3 contains 14 residues. Germline lookup yields CDR1 SEHNR and CDR2 FQNEAQ (reference sequence). The CDR3 is CASSLGYRSYEQYF. The CDR3 bases are TGTGCCAGCAGCTTAGGGTATCGCTCTTACGAGCAGTACTTC.

The chain carries TRBV7-9 and TRBJ2-1; D remains ambiguous. The CDR3 length is 15 residues. The V end was cut by 5 bases, the J end by 10 bases, with 21 bases between. Germline loops: CDR1 SEHNR, CDR2 FQNEAQ (reference sequence). This CDR3 is CASSPDTNGPSEQFF. The CDR3 DNA reads as TGTGCCAGCAGCCCCGATACGAACGGACCAAGCGAGCAGTTCTTC.

This clonotype was observed a handful of times. The chain uses TRBV9 and TRBJ2-7; D is undetermined. The ends were cut back, 4 bases at V and 0 bases at J, with 14 bases in the middle. This CDR3 is 15 amino acids long. The V gene's germline CDR1 is SGDLS and CDR2 YYNGEE. CDR3 sequence reads: CASSPGGRFSYEQYF. CDR3 nucleotide sequence: TGTGCCAGCAGCCCAGGTGGACGATTCTCCTACGAGCAGTACTTC.

This clonotype showed up just a few times. The rearrangement uses TRBV11-1 and TRBJ2-3, with D maybe TRBD2 (6 bases). Germline V lookup: CDR1 SGHAT, CDR2 FQDESV (reference sequence). The V and J ends lost 4 bases and 3 bases respectively, with 11 bases between them. The CDR3 has 14 amino acids. The CDR3 bases are TGTGCCAGCAGCTACCGGGACTCTACAGATACGCAGTATTTT. This sequence encodes CASSYRDSTDTQYF.

As to this clonotype: A much larger clone is a single base away; this may be a read error. The chain employs TRBV7-9 and TRBJ2-1; a possible D gene is TRBD2 (6 bases). Germline loops: CDR1 SEHNR, CDR2 FQNEAQ (reference sequence). The length of the CDR3 is 13 residues. Trimming took off 1 base at V and 10 bases at J, with 11 bases between the two ends. The CDR3 bases are TGTGCCAGCAGCTTAGGGACTAACGGGGAGCAGTTCTTC. Translation: CASSLGTNGEQFF.

This clonotype appeared many times. The genes are TRBV4-2 and TRBJ1-3; 7 bases agree with TRBD1. The CDR3 is made up of 15 amino acids. The germline CDR1 and CDR2 sequences are LGHNA and YNFKEQ. With 4 bases clipped from V and 4 bases from J, the junction kept 7 bases outside the gene matches. The CDR3 loop is CASSPETGKGNTIYF. DNA of the CDR3: TGTGCCAGCAGCCCTGAGACAGGGAAAGGAAACACCATATATTTT.

Worth noting for this clonotype: This could be a read error, since a much larger clone is one nucleotide away. The chain has TRBV7-9 and TRBJ2-7, with TRBD2 matching over 13 bases. The CDR3 sequence is 16 residues long. Losses at the gene ends were 5 bases for V and 5 bases for J; bases not matched to a gene: 9. The V gene's germline CDR1 is SEHNR and CDR2 FQNEAQ (reference sequence). The CDR3: CASSPETSGRSDEQYF. The CDR3 DNA is TGTGCCAGCAGCCCCGAGACTAGCGGGAGGTCCGACGAGCAGTACTTC.

This clonotype showed up many times. The rearrangement uses TRBV6-6 and TRBJ2-7, with D maybe TRBD1 (6 bases). The CDR3 is 13 residues long. V lost 6 bases, J lost 6 bases, and 15 bases lay in between. Looked up from germline, CDR1 is MNHNY and CDR2 is SVGAGI (reference sequence). In nucleotides, the CDR3 is TGTGCCAGCAGACAGCTTGGGGGCCGCGAGCAGTACTTC. Protein: CASRQLGGREQYF.

In this sample, this clonotype turned up a few times. The chain couples TRBV10-3 to TRBJ2-7; 7 bases line up with TRBD2. The CDR3 is 12 amino acids. Trimming removed 8 bases from V and 3 bases from J; junction bases left unmatched: 4. Looked up from germline, CDR1 is ENHRY and CDR2 is SYGVKD. The CDR3 spells CAIGGTNYEQYF. The CDR3 nucleotides read TGTGCCATCGGCGGGACTAACTACGAGCAGTACTTC.

This clonotype showed up many times. The rearrangement links TRBV6-1 to TRBJ2-5; 12 positions agree with TRBD1. The junction had 3 bases not matched to a gene; V was cut back by 6 bases and J by 4 bases. Germline-derived CDR1 and CDR2 are MNHNS and SASEGT. The CDR3 runs to 14 residues. As DNA, the CDR3 is TGTGCCAGCAGGGAGGGACAGGGGGCAGAGACCCAGTACTTC. Translated, it gives CASREGQGAETQYF.

This clonotype was seen a few times. The J gene is TRBJ1-2, the V gene TRBV5-1, with TRBD1 matching 7 bases. Germline V lookup: CDR1 SGHRS, CDR2 YFSETQ. The CDR3 is 13 amino acids. The V segment lost 4 bases and the J segment 3 bases; nucleotides outside the gene matches: 3. CDR3 residues: CASSTGTDYGYTF. The CDR3 DNA reads TGCGCCAGCAGCACCGGGACAGACTATGGCTACACCTTC.

This chain uses TRBV20-1 with TRBJ2-3; 8 nucleotides line up with TRBD2. After removal of 0 bases from V and 1 base from J, the junction contained 3 bases not matched to a gene. Germline-derived CDR1 and CDR2 are DFQATT and SNEGSKA (reference sequence). The length of the CDR3 is 15 residues. The DNA of the CDR3 is TGCAGTGCTAGAGAAACGGGAGGGGGCACAGATACGCAGTATTTT. Translated: CSARETGGGTDTQYF.

This clonotype was seen a handful of times. This chain links TRBV5-1 with TRBJ2-5; 9 nucleotides match TRBD1. Germline V gene lookup returns CDR1 SGHRS and CDR2 YFSETQ. The CDR3 has 18 residues. The ends lost 3 bases at V and 7 bases at J; junction bases unmatched: 19. The CDR3: CASSSSGTGLGVEGTQYF. CDR3 DNA sequence: TGCGCCAGCAGCTCCTCCGGGACAGGGCTTGGTGTCGAAGGGACCCAGTACTTC.

This clonotype was seen at least ten times. The chain joins TRBV6-1 to TRBJ1-2, with D possibly matching TRBD1 (5 bases). Germline CDR1 reads MNHNS; CDR2 reads SASEGT. Trimming took off 8 bases at V and 6 bases at J, with 19 bases between the two ends. The CDR3 has 14 residues. Here the CDR3 reads CASEPSGHDDGYTF. The CDR3 coding sequence is TGTGCCAGCGAGCCAAGTGGACATGATGATGGCTACACCTTC.

This clonotype was recorded a few times. This sequence joins TRBV19 and TRBJ2-1; TRBD2 matches at 8 bases. Trimming cost V 4 bases and J 1 base; bases outside gene matches: 3. The CDR3 spans 15 residues. CDR1 is LNHDA and CDR2 is SQIVND in the germline V gene (reference sequence). The DNA for the CDR3 is TGTGCCAGTAGTACCGGGACTAGTTCCTACAATGAGCAGTTCTTC. Protein sequence: CASSTGTSSYNEQFF.

J is TRBJ2-3 and V is TRBV7-3; D not certain. This CDR3 comprises 14 residues. Trimming cost V 1 base and J 2 bases, with 7 bases left between them. Germline values: CDR1 SGHTA, CDR2 FQGTGA. This CDR3 is CASSLSTNTDTQYF. In DNA, the CDR3 is TGTGCCAGCAGCTTAAGTACTAACACAGATACGCAGTATTTT.

This clonotype came up many times. The chain couples TRBV4-3 to TRBJ2-1; 7 nucleotides match TRBD2. Germline CDR1 is LGHNA and CDR2 is YSLEER. Germline trimming cut 3 bases from V and 0 bases from J; bases unmatched to any gene: 5. CDR3 length: 16 amino acids. DNA for the CDR3: TGCGCCAGCAGCCAGGTAGCGGGTTTCTCCTACAATGAGCAGTTCTTC. As protein: CASSQVAGFSYNEQFF.

This clonotype was seen at least ten times. This chain connects TRBV20-1 to TRBJ2-3; D might be TRBD2 (6 bases). V gave up 3 bases and J gave up 1 base, with 8 bases separating them. This CDR3 spans 13 amino acids. Germline assignment: CDR1 DFQATT and CDR2 SNEGSKA (reference sequence). Written as DNA, the CDR3 is TGCAGTGCTAGTAGCGGAGGCACAGATACGCAGTATTTT. Protein product: CSASSGGTDTQYF.